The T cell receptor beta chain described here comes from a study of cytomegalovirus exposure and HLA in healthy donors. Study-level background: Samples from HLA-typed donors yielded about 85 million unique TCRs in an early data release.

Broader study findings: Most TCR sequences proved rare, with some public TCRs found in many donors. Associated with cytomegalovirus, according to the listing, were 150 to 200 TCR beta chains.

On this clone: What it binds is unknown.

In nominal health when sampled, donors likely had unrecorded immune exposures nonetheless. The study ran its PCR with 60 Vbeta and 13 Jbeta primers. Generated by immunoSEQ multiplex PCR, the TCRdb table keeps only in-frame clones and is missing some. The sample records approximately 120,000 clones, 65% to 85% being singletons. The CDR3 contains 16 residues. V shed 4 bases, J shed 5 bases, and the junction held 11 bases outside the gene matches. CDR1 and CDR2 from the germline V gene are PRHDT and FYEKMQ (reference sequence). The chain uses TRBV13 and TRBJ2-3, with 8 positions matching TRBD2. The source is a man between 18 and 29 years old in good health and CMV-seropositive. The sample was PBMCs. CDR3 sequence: CASSSALDGGGDTQYF. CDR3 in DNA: TGTGCCAGCAGCTCCGCGTTGGACGGGGGGGGAGATACGCAGTATTTT.